This is a list of T cell receptor beta chains from one sample in a study of control samples from healthy donors and cancer patients. The method was immunoSEQ multiplex PCR; TCRdb's version includes in-frame clones alone and lacks a portion of them. The sample yields some 82,000 clones, 80% to 90% seen once. Sequencing used PBMCs. The receptors were sampled from a man in his sixties with head and neck cancer. Both conserved end residues are part of each CDR3. Fields, in order: V gene, clone size, J gene, D gene, CDR3 DNA, CDR3 protein. A D gene is named only where the DNA matches it firmly. For some rows the clone size is stated as once, few or many, or as a class when expanded; others skip it.

V gene: TRBV5-8; clone size: few; J gene: TRBJ1-4; D gene: NA; CDR3 DNA: TGTGCCAGCAGCGGGGGCAGCACGTGGGAAAAACTGTTTTTT; CDR3 protein: CASSGGSTWEKLFF
V gene: TRBV19; clone size: NA; J gene: TRBJ1-1; D gene: NA; CDR3 DNA: TGTGCCAGTAGTGCCAACAGGGATGCTGAAGCTTTCTTT; CDR3 protein: CASSANRDAEAFF
V gene: TRBV30; clone size: NA; J gene: TRBJ1-6; D gene: NA; CDR3 DNA: TGTGCCTGGAGAACAGGGATTTCACCCCTCCACTTT; CDR3 protein: CAWRTGISPLHF
V gene: TRBV24-1; clone size: NA; J gene: TRBJ2-1; D gene: TRBD2; CDR3 DNA: TGTGCCACCAGTGCGGCGGGAGTCGGTAATGAGCAGTTCTTC; CDR3 protein: CATSAAGVGNEQFF
V gene: TRBV6-5; clone size: once; J gene: TRBJ2-2; D gene: NA; CDR3 DNA: TGTGCCAGCAGTTACGAGGCAGGGGACTTAAGGAGGGAGCTGTTTTTT; CDR3 protein: CASSYEAGDLRRELFF
V gene: TRBV7-6; clone size: NA; J gene: TRBJ2-1; D gene: NA; CDR3 DNA: TGTGCCAGCAGCTCCCCTCAAATCGGGAGCTCCTACAATGAGCAGTTCTTC; CDR3 protein: CASSSPQIGSSYNEQFF
V gene: TRBV7-9; clone size: NA; J gene: TRBJ2-5; D gene: NA; CDR3 DNA: TGTGCCAGCAGCTTGAATCTGGAGACCCAGTACTTC; CDR3 protein: CASSLNLETQYF
V gene: TRBV28; clone size: NA; J gene: TRBJ1-1; D gene: TRBD1; CDR3 DNA: TGTGCCAGCAGATCAGGGGGCTTGGACACTGAAGCTTTCTTT; CDR3 protein: CASRSGGLDTEAFF
V gene: TRBV27; clone size: NA; J gene: TRBJ1-4; D gene: NA; CDR3 DNA: TGTGCCAGCAGTTTCCTGGGAGAAAAACTGTTTTTT; CDR3 protein: CASSFLGEKLFF
V gene: TRBV5-4; clone size: NA; J gene: TRBJ1-2; D gene: TRBD1; CDR3 DNA: TGTGCCAGCAGCAATCGAACAGGGGGCCGAGGCTACACCTTC; CDR3 protein: CASSNRTGGRGYTF
V gene: TRBV5-5; clone size: few; J gene: TRBJ2-7; D gene: TRBD1; CDR3 DNA: TGTGCCAGCAGCTGGCCTTACAGGGGGCAGAACGAGCAGTACTTC; CDR3 protein: CASSWPYRGQNEQYF
V gene: TRBV3-1/TRBV3-2; clone size: NA; J gene: TRBJ2-5; D gene: NA; CDR3 DNA: TGTGCCAGCAGCCTAAGTCTTGAATGGGGAGAGACCCAGTACTTC; CDR3 protein: CASSLSLEWGETQYF
V gene: TRBV25-1; clone size: NA; J gene: TRBJ2-7; D gene: TRBD1; CDR3 DNA: TGTGCCAGCAGTAAGGACAGGGCAGACGAGCAGTACTTC; CDR3 protein: CASSKDRADEQYF
V gene: TRBV3-1/TRBV3-2; clone size: few; J gene: TRBJ2-2; D gene: NA; CDR3 DNA: TGTGCCAGCAGCCAAGTTTATCGCATTGAGGGAGTTGGGTCCACCGGGGAGCTGTTTTTT; CDR3 protein: CASSQVYRIEGVGSTGELFF
V gene: TRBV7-9; clone size: NA; J gene: TRBJ1-6; D gene: NA; CDR3 DNA: TGTGCCAGCAGCTTAGGAAATTCACCCCTCCACTTT; CDR3 protein: CASSLGNSPLHF
V gene: TRBV6-5; clone size: NA; J gene: TRBJ2-2; D gene: TRBD2; CDR3 DNA: TGTGCCAGCGAGAGGGACTACCCATTATTCGGGGAGCTGTTTTTT; CDR3 protein: CASERDYPLFGELFF
V gene: TRBV30; clone size: NA; J gene: TRBJ1-6; D gene: NA; CDR3 DNA: TGTGCCTACTCGCGGGGGCTACGGGGTTCACCCCTCCACTTT; CDR3 protein: CAYSRGLRGSPLHF
V gene: TRBV11-3; clone size: NA; J gene: TRBJ2-1; D gene: TRBD2; CDR3 DNA: TGTGCTAGCAGCTTAACTAGCGGGAGCGACAATGAGCAGTTCTTC; CDR3 protein: CASSLTSGSDNEQFF
V gene: TRBV4-1; clone size: NA; J gene: TRBJ2-1; D gene: NA; CDR3 DNA: TGCGCCAGCAGCCAAGTAGGCATACAAACTAGATTGCGGAATGAGCAGTTCTTC; CDR3 protein: CASSQVGIQTRLRNEQFF
V gene: TRBV6-5; clone size: once; J gene: TRBJ2-7; D gene: TRBD2; CDR3 DNA: TGTGCCAGCAGTTACAGCGGGAGGGCCATCGAGCAGTACTTC; CDR3 protein: CASSYSGRAIEQYF
V gene: TRBV3-1/TRBV3-2; clone size: NA; J gene: TRBJ1-6; D gene: NA; CDR3 DNA: TGTGCCAGCAGGGGGGTCGACAGAAGTTCACCCCTCCACTTT; CDR3 protein: CASRGVDRSSPLHF
V gene: TRBV2; clone size: NA; J gene: TRBJ1-5; D gene: NA; CDR3 DNA: TGTGCCAGCAGTGAGGCCAGGGTCAGTAATCAGCCCCAGCATTTT; CDR3 protein: CASSEARVSNQPQHF
V gene: TRBV5-6; clone size: NA; J gene: TRBJ2-7; D gene: NA; CDR3 DNA: TGTGCCAGCAGCCACAATACCTACGAGCAGTACTTC; CDR3 protein: CASSHNTYEQYF
V gene: TRBV5-1; clone size: once; J gene: TRBJ2-3; D gene: TRBD2; CDR3 DNA: TGCGCCAGCAGCTTGTGGATAGCGGGAGATACAGATACGCAGTATTTT; CDR3 protein: CASSLWIAGDTDTQYF
V gene: TRBV5-6; clone size: NA; J gene: TRBJ2-2; D gene: NA; CDR3 DNA: TGTGCCAGCAGCTTTCCGGGGCACTTGAACACCGGGGAGCTGTTTTTT; CDR3 protein: CASSFPGHLNTGELFF
V gene: TRBV5-1; clone size: NA; J gene: TRBJ2-3; D gene: NA; CDR3 DNA: TGCGCCAGCAGCTTGGGGCTCGAGGGCCGCACAGATACGCAGTATTTT; CDR3 protein: CASSLGLEGRTDTQYF
V gene: TRBV24-1; clone size: NA; J gene: TRBJ1-2; D gene: NA; CDR3 DNA: TGTGCCACCAGTGATTTGGGCAGGAACTATGGCTACACCTTC; CDR3 protein: CATSDLGRNYGYTF
V gene: TRBV28; clone size: NA; J gene: TRBJ2-7; D gene: NA; CDR3 DNA: TGTGCCAGCGTTAGGGCCAGGGACGATCTGACCTTC; CDR3 protein: CASVRARDDLTF
V gene: TRBV18; clone size: NA; J gene: TRBJ2-5; D gene: TRBD2; CDR3 DNA: TGTGCCAGCTCCGCTCTCCCGGGGAGCGGGAATCAAGAGACCCAGTACTTC; CDR3 protein: CASSALPGSGNQETQYF
V gene: TRBV3-1/TRBV3-2; clone size: NA; J gene: TRBJ2-7; D gene: NA; CDR3 DNA: TGTGCCAGCAGCCGGGTACAAGACGAGCAGTACTTC; CDR3 protein: CASSRVQDEQYF
V gene: TRBV30; clone size: NA; J gene: TRBJ2-7; D gene: NA; CDR3 DNA: TGTGCCTGCGCCCGAGGGGGATCCGAGCAGTACTTC; CDR3 protein: CACARGGSEQYF